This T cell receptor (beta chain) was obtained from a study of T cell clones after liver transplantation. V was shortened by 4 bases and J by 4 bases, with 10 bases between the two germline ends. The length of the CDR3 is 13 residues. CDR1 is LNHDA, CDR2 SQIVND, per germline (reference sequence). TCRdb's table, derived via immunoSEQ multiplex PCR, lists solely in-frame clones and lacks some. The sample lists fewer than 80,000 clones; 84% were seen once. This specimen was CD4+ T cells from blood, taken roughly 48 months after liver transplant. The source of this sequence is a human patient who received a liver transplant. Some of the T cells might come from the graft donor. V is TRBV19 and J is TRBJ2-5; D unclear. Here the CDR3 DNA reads TGTGCCAGTAGTAAAGGTGGGTCAGAGACCCAGTACTTC. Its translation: CASSKGGSETQYF.